The 24 T cell receptor beta chains listed next were all sequenced from one sample in a study of T-cell reconstitution after alpha-beta-depleted transplantation in children. Unique molecular identifiers were built into the TCRbeta library. TCRdb ran MiXCR on the PCR reads and lists one entry per CDR3 protein. The repertoire includes around 130,000 distinct CDR3 sequences, roughly 10% of them detected once, and 24% sits in the top ten. Source: PBMCs, mostly from graft donor cells, taken 180 days after TCRalphabeta/CD19-depleted stem cell transplant. The receptors derive from a girl under three years old who had a stem cell transplant for combined immunodeficiency, so the T cells may come from the graft donor.

This CDR3 is CATTERGSSYNEQFF. The CDR3 DNA reads TGCGCCACCACCGAGCGGGGCAGCTCCTACAATGAGCAGTTCTTC. V gene TRBV5-1 combines with J gene TRBJ2-1; the match to TRBD2 covers 7 bases. Per the germline V gene, CDR1 is SGHRS and CDR2 is YFSETQ. The CDR3 extends over 15 amino acids. Trimming at V came to 9 bases and at J to 0 bases, leaving 9 bases not matched to a gene. Combining the CDR3 with reference TRBV5-1 and TRBJ2-1 gives the whole variable domain KAGVTQTPRYLIKTRGQQVTLSCSPISGHRSVSWYQQTPGQGLQFLFEYFSETQRNKGNFPGRFSGRQFSNSRSEMNVSTLELGDSALYLCATTERGSSYNEQFFGPGTRLTVL.

The chain links TRBV7-6 to TRBJ2-2, with a possible D match to TRBD1 (6 bases). CDR1 SGHVS and CDR2 FNYEAQ come from the germline V gene. This CDR3 comprises 15 residues. The V end lost 5 bases, the J end lost 5 bases, and 15 bases lay between the germline ends. DNA for the CDR3: TGTGCCAGCAGCATCCCGGGACATCCAACCGGGGAGCTGTTTTTT. Protein sequence: CASSIPGHPTGELFF.

A remark on this clonotype: Since a much larger clone is just one base distant, this may be a read error. The CDR3 coding sequence is TGCAGTGCTCACGGCGGGGGGTCCTACGAGCTGTACTTC. This translates into CSAHGGGSYELYF. This chain uses TRBV20-1 with TRBJ2-7; 8 bases fit TRBD2. CDR3 size: 13 residues. Germline CDR1 and CDR2: DFQATT and SNEGSKA (reference sequence).

The rearrangement joins TRBV5-5 to TRBJ2-2; D gene ambiguous. V lost 2 bases and J 6 bases, leaving 11 bases between the germline ends. This CDR3 is built from 14 residues. The germline V gene has CDR1 SGHKS and CDR2 YYEKEE (reference sequence). The DNA for the CDR3 is TGTGCCAGCAGCTTAATAAGTGGATCCGGGGAGCTGTTTTTT. Translated: CASSLISGSGELFF. The full variable domain, rest sourced from reference TRBV5-5 and TRBJ2-2, is DAGVTQSPTHLIKTRGQQVTLRCSPISGHKSVSWYQQVLGQGPQFIFQYYEKEERGRGNFPDRFSARQFPNYSSELNVNALLLGDSALYLCASSLISGSGELFFGEGSRLTVL.

The V gene is TRBV28, the J gene TRBJ2-1; a weak D match, TRBD1 (5 bases). Germline V CDR1 and CDR2: MDHEN, SYDVKM. Trimming cost V 6 bases and J 2 bases, with 14 bases left between them. This CDR3 comprises 15 residues. The CDR3 protein is CASSPTEKAYNEQFF. In DNA, the CDR3 is TGTGCCAGCAGCCCGACAGAAAAGGCCTACAATGAGCAGTTCTTC. Filled out from reference TRBV28 and TRBJ2-1, the complete variable domain reads DVKVTQSSRYLVKRTGEKVFLECVQDMDHENMFWYRQDPGLGLRLIYFSYDVKMKEKGDIPEGYSVSREKKERFSLILESASTNQTSMYLCASSPTEKAYNEQFFGPGTRLTVL.

The chain carries TRBV7-8 and TRBJ2-7; no clear D gene. CDR1 and CDR2 from the germline V gene are SGHVS and FQNEAQ. The CDR3 is 13 residues long. Trimming took off 3 bases at V and 0 bases at J, with 6 bases between the two ends. The chain's CDR3 is CASSFGISYEQYF. The CDR3 nucleotides read TGTGCCAGCAGCTTTGGCATCTCCTACGAGCAGTACTTC. Together with reference TRBV7-8 and TRBJ2-7, the CDR3 gives the full variable domain: GAGVSQSPRYKVAKRGQDVALRCDPISGHVSLFWYQQALGQGPEFLTYFQNEAQLDKSGLPSDRFFAERPEGSVSTLKIQRTQQEDSAVYLCASSFGISYEQYFGPGTRLTVT.

This clonotype was found a few times. J is TRBJ2-7 and V is TRBV5-1, with D possibly being TRBD1 (6 bases). Germline CDR1 is SGHRS and CDR2 is YFSETQ. This CDR3 has 16 amino acids. The germline V and J ends were trimmed by 4 bases and 0 bases, with 17 bases remaining between them. CDR3 in amino acids: CASSPFSRGSSYEQYF. For the CDR3, the DNA is TGCGCCAGCAGCCCGTTCTCTAGGGGGTCCTCCTACGAGCAGTACTTC.

The chain carries TRBV28 and TRBJ2-7; no clear D gene. Germline CDR1 MDHEN, CDR2 SYDVKM. This CDR3 has 14 residues. V lost 2 bases to trimming and J lost 0 bases, with 8 bases between them. The CDR3 DNA reads TGTGCCAGCAGTTTAAAGGGCAACTCCTACGAGCAGTACTTC. Translated: CASSLKGNSYEQYF.

This clonotype has more than one count but fewer than ten. The chain combines TRBV5-1 with TRBJ2-1; 8 positions match TRBD1. J gave up 9 bases and V 2 bases, and 13 bases lay outside the gene matches. Germline values: CDR1 SGHRS, CDR2 YFSETQ. The CDR3 length is 16 residues. The CDR3 DNA follows: TGCGCCAGCAGCTTATTCAGGGGGCGATGGGTCGGTGAGCAGTTCTTC. Translating it yields CASSLFRGRWVGEQFF.

This clonotype occurred a few times. The chain has TRBV12-3 or TRBV12-4 and TRBJ2-7; D is possibly TRBD1 (6 bases). Trimming removed 6 bases from V and 3 bases from J, with 24 bases in between. The CDR3 totals 17 residues. CDR3 amino acids: CASSPGGRLTGYYEQYF. In nucleotides, the CDR3 is TGTGCCAGCAGCCCTGGTGGTCGACTGACAGGCTACTACGAGCAGTACTTC.

This chain links TRBV4-3 with TRBJ2-2; tentatively, D is TRBD2 (6 bases). The germline CDR1 and CDR2 sequences are LGHNA and YSLEER. There are 18 residues in the CDR3. The V end lost 1 base, the J end lost 0 bases, and 15 bases lay between the germline ends. CDR3 in DNA: TGCGCCAGCAGCCAAGGCCCCATTAGCGGAACGAACACCGGGGAGCTGTTTTTT. Residues: CASSQGPISGTNTGELFF.

This chain links TRBV29-1 with TRBJ2-3; 8 bases are a match to TRBD2. CDR1 SQVTM and CDR2 ANQGSEA come from the germline V gene. Trimming removed 7 bases from V and 2 bases from J; junction bases left unmatched: 8. This CDR3 comprises 14 residues. The CDR3 DNA follows: TGCAGCGCCCAGGGACTAGGAGTCACAGATACGCAGTATTTT. It codes for CSAQGLGVTDTQYF.

This chain connects TRBV10-3 to TRBJ2-7; TRBD1 or TRBD2 may be the D gene (6 bases each). Germline assignment: CDR1 ENHRY and CDR2 SYGVKD. The CDR3 length is 14 residues. With 8 bases removed from V and 7 bases from J, the gap between germline ends came to 21 bases. The chain's CDR3 is CAIGARGQQSEQYF. CDR3 bases: TGTGCCATCGGAGCCCGGGGGCAACAGAGTGAGCAGTACTTC.

This clonotype has more than one count but fewer than ten. The CDR3 sequence: CASSPRSGMSYEQYF. The CDR3 nucleotides are TGTGCCAGCTCACCACGCAGCGGGATGTCCTACGAGCAGTACTTC. The chain joins TRBV18 to TRBJ2-7; 7 nucleotides line up with TRBD2. Germline V lookup: CDR1 KGHSH, CDR2 LQKENI. This CDR3 spans 15 amino acids. After removal of 1 base from V and 1 base from J, the junction contained 4 bases not matched to a gene.

This clonotype was counted a few times. The V and J genes are TRBV11-2 and TRBJ2-7, with D possibly being TRBD1 (6 bases). Germline V lookup: CDR1 SGHAT, CDR2 FQNNGV. The CDR3 has 14 amino acids. V dropped 1 base and J dropped 2 bases, with 9 bases sitting between them. The CDR3 spells CASSLGTGTYEQYF. The CDR3, as DNA: TGTGCCAGCAGCTTAGGAACAGGGACCTACGAGCAGTACTTC.

In its sample, this clonotype was seen a few times. The chain recombines TRBV20-1 with TRBJ1-1; the D is unclear. The CDR3 covers 11 residues. Germline loops: CDR1 DFQATT, CDR2 SNEGSKA (reference sequence). The V end lost 1 base, the J end lost 8 bases, and 8 bases lay between the germline ends. The CDR3 reads CSARVVDEAFF. The CDR3 DNA is TGCAGTGCTAGAGTTGTGGACGAAGCTTTCTTT.

This clonotype appeared a few times. CDR3 region: CASSIGLTYEQYF. For the CDR3, the DNA is TGTGCCAGTAGTATCGGTCTCACCTACGAGCAGTACTTC. The chain has TRBV19 and TRBJ2-7; D gene unclear. This CDR3 is 13 amino acids long. The V and J ends lost 3 bases and 2 bases respectively, with 8 bases between them. Germline loops: CDR1 LNHDA, CDR2 SQIVND (reference sequence).

This clonotype was observed a few times. The rearrangement links TRBV7-8 to TRBJ2-7; D is uncertain. V was shortened by 1 base and J by 3 bases, with 13 bases between the two germline ends. The length of the CDR3 is 15 residues. Germline V gives CDR1 SGHVS, CDR2 FQNEAQ. The CDR3 protein is CASSLDINPYYEQYF. CDR3 DNA: TGTGCCAGCAGCTTAGACATAAACCCTTACTACGAGCAGTACTTC.

V is TRBV6-5 and J is TRBJ2-5; D gene uncertain. Germline V gives CDR1 MNHEY, CDR2 SVGAGI. V lost 4 bases and J 1 base, leaving 10 bases between the germline ends. The CDR3 runs 14 residues. CDR3: CASSWTYLQETQYF. The CDR3, as DNA: TGTGCCAGCAGTTGGACGTACCTCCAAGAGACCCAGTACTTC.

The V call is TRBV5-4, the J call TRBJ1-1; TRBD1 might be the D (5 bases). V was cut by 7 bases and J by 3 bases, with 13 bases left in between. Germline CDR1 reads SGHNT; CDR2 reads YYREEE (reference sequence). The CDR3 spans 13 residues. The CDR3 region is CASLRPGDTEAFF. In DNA form, the CDR3 reads TGTGCCAGCCTCCGGCCGGGGGACACTGAAGCTTTCTTT. Complete variable domain (other parts from reference TRBV5-4 and TRBJ1-1): ETGVTQSPTHLIKTRGQQVTLRCSSQSGHNTVSWYQQALGQGPQFIFQYYREEENGRGNFPPRFSGLQFPNYSSELNVNALELDDSALYLCASLRPGDTEAFFGQGTRLTVV.

This clonotype was counted a few times. The chain is built from TRBV20-1 and TRBJ1-5, with 7 bases aligning to TRBD1. The CDR3 length is 13 residues. The germline CDR1 and CDR2 sequences are DFQATT and SNEGSKA (reference sequence). V dropped 5 bases and J dropped 2; count of bases not matched to a gene: 3. The CDR3 sequence is CSAPTGGNQPQHF. DNA for the CDR3: TGCAGTGCTCCCACAGGGGGCAATCAGCCCCAGCATTTT.

This clonotype came up a few times. The CDR3 region has the DNA TGCAGTGCTAGAGCTCAAGGGAGAGGAGCTAGCACAGATACGCAGTATTTT. It translates to CSARAQGRGASTDTQYF. The chain is built from TRBV20-1 and TRBJ2-3, with a weak D call TRBD2 (5 bases). Trimming stripped 1 base from V and 0 bases from J, with 17 bases between. Germline-derived CDR1 and CDR2 are DFQATT and SNEGSKA (reference sequence). This CDR3 region has 17 residues.

V usage is TRBV5-1 and J usage is TRBJ1-1; the match to TRBD1 covers 9 bases. This CDR3 is built from 14 residues. Losses at the gene ends were 4 bases for V and 4 bases for J; bases not matched to a gene: 5. CDR1 is SGHRS and CDR2 is YFSETQ in the germline V gene. The CDR3 loop is CASSQGQGGTEAFF. CDR3 nucleotide sequence: TGCGCCAGCAGCCAGGGACAGGGAGGCACTGAAGCTTTCTTT.

By share of the sample, this clonotype is medium-sized. This chain uses TRBV3-1 with TRBJ2-4, with 8 bases aligning to TRBD1. Germline loops: CDR1 LGHDT, CDR2 YNNKEL (reference sequence). There are 19 residues in the CDR3. V shed 4 bases and J 1 base; nucleotides not matched to a gene: 15. CDR3 in DNA: TGTGCCAGCAGCCCTGGACAGGGAAAGGATAAAGAGGCCAAAAACATTCAGTACTTC. As protein: CASSPGQGKDKEAKNIQYF.